This T cell receptor (beta chain) was identified during a study of somatic mutations in cytotoxic T cells in rheumatoid arthritis. Study-wide context: Sorting by flow gave nearly 100% purity for some V beta antibody-stained T-cell populations, including V beta1+ cells sequenced for TCRB.

Germline CDR1 reads SNHLY; CDR2 reads FYNNEI. The CDR3 extends over 14 amino acids. Trimming cost V 9 bases and J 0 bases, with 13 bases left between them. In the authors' workflow: Matches to published virus-specific TCRB sequences were rare among patient CD8+ clones larger than 1%. Assay: immunoSEQ multiplex PCR; the TCRdb copy retains only in-frame clones and omits some. That table supplies the V and J calls and clone size; D and trimming were determined from the DNA. In the table there are roughly 13,000 clones, around 76% of which are singletons. Using positive magnetic bead selection on an AutoMACS, CD4+ and CD8+ cells were isolated, after which their purity was checked by flow cytometry.

The origin of this receptor is an adult with rheumatoid arthritis. The V gene is TRBV2, the J gene TRBJ2-3; D call uncertain. What was sequenced was CD8+ T cells sorted from blood. CDR3 residues: CASPTASSTDTQYF. CDR3 DNA sequence: TGTGCCAGTCCCACAGCCTCTAGCACAGATACGCAGTATTTT.